Below, 3 T cell receptor beta chains from the same sample are listed, as sequenced in a study of control samples from healthy donors and cancer patients. Measured with immunoSEQ multiplex PCR; TCRdb has only the in-frame clones, and not every one. The data hold about 140,000 clones, with about 90% observed a single time. Input material: blood. The source is a man younger than 35 in good health.

The chain uses TRBV6-5 and TRBJ2-3; D is possibly TRBD2 (6 bases). This CDR3 has 16 amino acids. Germline V gene lookup returns CDR1 MNHEY and CDR2 SVGAGI. V lost 0 bases and J lost 2, with 12 bases in between. CDR3 in amino acids: CASSYSSLAYTDTQYF. In DNA form, the CDR3 reads TGTGCCAGCAGTTACTCGTCACTAGCCTACACAGATACGCAGTATTTT.

V and J are TRBV7-6 and TRBJ1-1, with 11 bases lining up with TRBD1. The CDR3 consists of 15 residues. V trimming: 1 base; J trimming: 5 bases; junction bases outside the gene matches: 3. The V gene's germline CDR1 is SGHVS and CDR2 FNYEAQ. CDR3 region: CASSLGDRGETEAFF. For the CDR3, the DNA is TGTGCCAGCAGCTTAGGGGACAGGGGGGAAACTGAAGCTTTCTTT.

The chain links TRBV18 to TRBJ2-7; 8 bases line up with TRBD1. There are 15 residues in the CDR3. V trimming: 3 bases; J trimming: 2 bases; junction bases outside the gene matches: 6. Germline-derived CDR1 and CDR2 are KGHSH and LQKENI. In DNA, the CDR3 is TGTGCCAGCTCACCTGGACAGGGACACACCTACGAGCAGTACTTC. Its translation is CASSPGQGHTYEQYF.